This is a list of T cell receptor beta chains from one sample in a study of blood T cell repertoires in COVID-19. Libraries were prepared by immunoSEQ multiplex PCR; TCRdb keeps only in-frame clonotypes and omits some of them. Among 290,000 or so clones listed, around nine tenths were seen once. The sample comprised peripheral blood. The receptor source for this set is a man between 70 and 80 years old with acute or convalescent COVID-19. CDR3s include the opening cysteine and the closing phenylalanine or tryptophan. The D gene is left open where the match is weak. A row's size may be missing; if present it is once, few, many or a size class.

abundance: .
v_gene: TRBV29-1
j_gene: TRBJ2-5
d_gene: .
CDR3aa: CSVTGNFMGHGETQYF
CDR3nt: TGCAGCGTTACAGGGAACTTTATGGGCCACGGAGAGACCCAGTACTTC

abundance: .
v_gene: TRBV19
j_gene: TRBJ1-4
d_gene: .
CDR3aa: CASSSRGHFVKEKLFF
CDR3nt: TGTGCCAGTAGTTCCAGGGGACATTTCGTAAAAGAAAAACTGTTTTTT

abundance: .
v_gene: TRBV5-4
j_gene: TRBJ1-2
d_gene: .
CDR3aa: CASSPGGVGVNYGYTF
CDR3nt: TGTGCCAGCAGCCCGGGAGGGGTAGGGGTTAACTATGGCTACACCTTC

abundance: .
v_gene: TRBV12-3/TRBV12-4
j_gene: TRBJ2-3
d_gene: .
CDR3aa: CASTRLVADTQYF
CDR3nt: TGTGCCAGCACCAGACTAGTCGCAGATACGCAGTATTTT

abundance: .
v_gene: TRBV19
j_gene: TRBJ2-7
d_gene: TRBD2
CDR3aa: CASSIEATSGRREQYF
CDR3nt: TGTGCCAGTAGTATTGAGGCGACTAGCGGGAGGCGCGAGCAGTACTTC

abundance: .
v_gene: TRBV9
j_gene: TRBJ2-7
d_gene: TRBD1
CDR3aa: CASSVSGTGSYEQYF
CDR3nt: TGTGCCAGCAGCGTATCCGGGACAGGATCCTACGAGCAGTACTTC

abundance: .
v_gene: TRBV9
j_gene: TRBJ2-3
d_gene: TRBD2
CDR3aa: CASSVGTSGRGIADTQYF
CDR3nt: TGTGCCAGCAGCGTCGGGACTAGCGGGAGAGGAATCGCAGATACGCAGTATTTT

abundance: .
v_gene: TRBV11-3
j_gene: TRBJ2-1
d_gene: .
CDR3aa: CASSVGSGFGEQFF
CDR3nt: TGTGCCAGCAGCGTGGGCTCAGGGTTTGGTGAGCAGTTCTTC

abundance: .
v_gene: TRBV5-6
j_gene: TRBJ2-3
d_gene: .
CDR3aa: CASSRKGGTTDTQYF
CDR3nt: TGTGCCAGCAGCCGGAAGGGCGGGACCACAGATACGCAGTATTTT

abundance: .
v_gene: TRBV11-3
j_gene: TRBJ1-1
d_gene: .
CDR3aa: CASSLGQGGEAFF
CDR3nt: TGTGCCAGCAGCTTAGGACAAGGAGGGGAAGCTTTCTTT

abundance: .
v_gene: TRBV5-4
j_gene: TRBJ1-4
d_gene: .
CDR3aa: CASSRVNEKLFF
CDR3nt: TGTGCCAGCAGCCGGGTCAATGAAAAACTGTTTTTT

abundance: .
v_gene: TRBV28
j_gene: TRBJ2-5
d_gene: .
CDR3aa: CASSSLQGTQYF
CDR3nt: TGTGCCAGCAGTTCGCTACAGGGGACCCAGTACTTC

abundance: .
v_gene: TRBV4-3
j_gene: TRBJ2-7
d_gene: TRBD2
CDR3aa: CASSHNSGGFSYEQYF
CDR3nt: TGCGCCAGCAGCCACAATAGCGGGGGCTTCTCCTACGAGCAGTACTTC

abundance: .
v_gene: TRBV7-2
j_gene: TRBJ2-3
d_gene: TRBD2
CDR3aa: CASSHGGVTDTQYF
CDR3nt: TGTGCCAGCAGCCACGGGGGGGTCACAGATACGCAGTATTTT

abundance: .
v_gene: TRBV27
j_gene: TRBJ2-1
d_gene: .
CDR3aa: CASSLTGGKQFF
CDR3nt: TGTGCCAGCAGTTTAACCGGCGGGAAGCAGTTCTTC

abundance: .
v_gene: TRBV6-6
j_gene: TRBJ1-6
d_gene: .
CDR3aa: CASSGGDNSPLHF
CDR3nt: TGTGCCAGCAGTGGGGGGGATAATTCACCCCTCCACTTT

abundance: .
v_gene: TRBV18
j_gene: TRBJ2-2
d_gene: TRBD2
CDR3aa: CASSPSPGGLGTGELFF
CDR3nt: TGTGCCAGCTCACCAAGTCCGGGGGGATTAGGAACCGGGGAGCTGTTTTTT

abundance: once
v_gene: TRBV6-5
j_gene: TRBJ1-5
d_gene: TRBD1
CDR3aa: CASSGTGWGQPQHF
CDR3nt: TGTGCCAGCAGCGGGACAGGATGGGGGCAGCCCCAGCATTTT

abundance: .
v_gene: TRBV3-1/TRBV3-2
j_gene: TRBJ1-6
d_gene: .
CDR3aa: CASSEDRINSPLHF
CDR3nt: TGTGCCAGCAGCGAAGACAGAATTAATTCACCCCTCCACTTT

abundance: .
v_gene: TRBV20-1
j_gene: TRBJ2-7
d_gene: .
CDR3aa: CSASVTTPSYEQYF
CDR3nt: TGCAGTGCTAGTGTTACGACACCCTCCTACGAGCAGTACTTC

abundance: .
v_gene: TRBV6-6
j_gene: TRBJ1-2
d_gene: TRBD1
CDR3aa: CASSPTAGGGYGYTF
CDR3nt: TGTGCCAGCTCCCCGACAGCAGGGGGCGGCTATGGCTACACCTTC

abundance: .
v_gene: TRBV2
j_gene: TRBJ2-3
d_gene: .
CDR3aa: CASRGGTPSTDTQYF
CDR3nt: TGTGCCAGCAGGGGAGGGACACCTAGCACAGATACGCAGTATTTT

abundance: .
v_gene: TRBV12-3/TRBV12-4
j_gene: TRBJ1-1
d_gene: .
CDR3aa: CASSLAAGGVAFF
CDR3nt: TGTGCCAGCAGTTTAGCGGCGGGGGGGGTAGCTTTCTTT

abundance: few
v_gene: TRBV5-6
j_gene: TRBJ2-1
d_gene: .
CDR3aa: CASSPPLSELASEQFF
CDR3nt: TGTGCCAGCAGCCCCCCTCTTAGCGAGTTGGCAAGTGAGCAGTTCTTC

abundance: .
v_gene: TRBV13
j_gene: TRBJ2-5
d_gene: TRBD1
CDR3aa: CASSSGQGGETQYF
CDR3nt: TGTGCCAGCAGCTCGGGACAGGGAGGAGAGACCCAGTACTTC

abundance: .
v_gene: TRBV30
j_gene: TRBJ2-3
d_gene: .
CDR3aa: CAWSVLRGGADTQYF
CDR3nt: TGTGCCTGGAGTGTACTAAGGGGCGGTGCAGATACGCAGTATTTT

abundance: once
v_gene: TRBV30
j_gene: TRBJ1-1
d_gene: .
CDR3aa: CAWSARVFDTEAFF
CDR3nt: TGTGCCTGGAGCGCCAGGGTCTTCGACACTGAAGCTTTCTTT

abundance: once
v_gene: TRBV5-8
j_gene: TRBJ2-2
d_gene: .
CDR3aa: CASSLVTETGELFF
CDR3nt: TGTGCCAGCAGCTTGGTGACAGAGACCGGGGAGCTGTTTTTT

abundance: .
v_gene: TRBV6-6
j_gene: TRBJ2-3
d_gene: .
CDR3aa: CATASGGTDTQYF
CDR3nt: TGTGCCACCGCTTCCGGGGGCACAGATACGCAGTATTTT

abundance: .
v_gene: TRBV18
j_gene: TRBJ1-2
d_gene: .
CDR3aa: CASSPIDSNYGYTF
CDR3nt: TGTGCCAGCTCACCAATAGACAGTAACTATGGCTACACCTTC

abundance: .
v_gene: TRBV11-3
j_gene: TRBJ2-2
d_gene: .
CDR3aa: CASSRVRRGQYTGELFF
CDR3nt: TGTGCCAGCAGCAGGGTACGGCGGGGACAGTACACCGGGGAGCTGTTTTTT

abundance: few
v_gene: TRBV18
j_gene: TRBJ2-7
d_gene: TRBD1
CDR3aa: CASSPGQVHSYEQYF
CDR3nt: TGTGCCAGCTCACCCGGACAGGTACACTCCTACGAGCAGTACTTC

abundance: .
v_gene: TRBV28
j_gene: TRBJ2-3
d_gene: TRBD2
CDR3aa: CASNTGGADTQYF
CDR3nt: TGTGCCAGCAATACGGGGGGGGCAGATACGCAGTATTTT

abundance: .
v_gene: TRBV6-5
j_gene: TRBJ1-5
d_gene: .
CDR3aa: CASRRTGRNQPQHF
CDR3nt: TGTGCCAGCAGGAGAACAGGCAGAAATCAGCCCCAGCATTTT

abundance: .
v_gene: TRBV5-1
j_gene: TRBJ2-5
d_gene: TRBD1
CDR3aa: CASSQDREETQYF
CDR3nt: TGCGCCAGCAGCCAGGACAGGGAAGAGACCCAGTACTTC

abundance: .
v_gene: TRBV5-4
j_gene: TRBJ2-5
d_gene: .
CDR3aa: CASSVDSQETQYF
CDR3nt: TGTGCCAGCAGCGTGGACAGCCAAGAGACCCAGTACTTC

abundance: .
v_gene: TRBV6-2/TRBV6-3
j_gene: TRBJ2-1
d_gene: TRBD2
CDR3aa: CASSLAGLNYNEQFF
CDR3nt: TGTGCCAGCAGTCTAGCGGGACTGAACTACAATGAGCAGTTCTTC

abundance: .
v_gene: TRBV10-3
j_gene: TRBJ1-1
d_gene: TRBD1
CDR3aa: CAISDSDRGVTEAFF
CDR3nt: TGTGCCATCAGTGATTCCGACAGGGGGGTCACTGAAGCTTTCTTT

abundance: .
v_gene: TRBV30
j_gene: TRBJ1-1
d_gene: .
CDR3aa: CASMGSVRRSGTEAFF
CDR3nt: TGTGCCTCCATGGGGTCGGTGCGGAGGTCGGGCACTGAAGCTTTCTTT

abundance: .
v_gene: TRBV4-1
j_gene: TRBJ1-3
d_gene: .
CDR3aa: CASSQADTIYF
CDR3nt: TGCGCCAGCAGCCAAGCGGACACCATATATTTT

abundance: .
v_gene: TRBV30
j_gene: TRBJ2-3
d_gene: TRBD1
CDR3aa: CAWTFTGGGQYF
CDR3nt: TGTGCCTGGACGTTTACAGGGGGAGGACAGTATTTT

abundance: .
v_gene: TRBV11-2
j_gene: TRBJ1-5
d_gene: .
CDR3aa: CASSLDPSVNQPQHF
CDR3nt: TGTGCCAGCAGCTTAGACCCCAGTGTCAATCAGCCCCAGCATTTT

abundance: .
v_gene: TRBV6-6
j_gene: TRBJ2-1
d_gene: TRBD2
CDR3aa: CASSLVLAGGPDEQFF
CDR3nt: TGTGCCAGCAGCCTCGTACTAGCGGGAGGGCCGGATGAGCAGTTCTTC

abundance: .
v_gene: TRBV5-5
j_gene: TRBJ1-6
d_gene: .
CDR3aa: CASSLARRGSPLHF
CDR3nt: TGTGCCAGCAGCTTGGCCCGGAGGGGATCACCCCTCCACTTT

abundance: .
v_gene: TRBV25-1
j_gene: TRBJ1-5
d_gene: TRBD1
CDR3aa: CASSAGGFQPQHF
CDR3nt: TGTGCCAGCAGTGCAGGGGGCTTTCAGCCCCAGCATTTT

abundance: .
v_gene: TRBV7-2
j_gene: TRBJ1-1
d_gene: .
CDR3aa: CASSLVVSDRATFF
CDR3nt: TGTGCCAGCAGCTTAGTTGTATCTGACAGAGCCACTTTCTTT

abundance: .
v_gene: TRBV7-2
j_gene: TRBJ2-1
d_gene: TRBD1
CDR3aa: CASSLSWDSLLGEQFF
CDR3nt: TGTGCCAGCAGCTTGTCCTGGGACAGCCTTCTCGGAGAGCAGTTCTTC

abundance: .
v_gene: TRBV3-1/TRBV3-2
j_gene: TRBJ1-2
d_gene: TRBD1
CDR3aa: CASSRQGQEGAYGYTF
CDR3nt: TGTGCCAGCAGCCGCCAAGGCCAGGAGGGGGCCTATGGCTACACCTTC

abundance: .
v_gene: TRBV19
j_gene: TRBJ1-2
d_gene: TRBD1
CDR3aa: CASSNRGNYGYTF
CDR3nt: TGTGCCAGTAGTAACAGGGGGAACTATGGCTACACCTTC

abundance: .
v_gene: TRBV5-4
j_gene: TRBJ2-2
d_gene: .
CDR3aa: CAGKAGTDNTGELFF
CDR3nt: TGTGCAGGAAAAGCCGGGACTGATAACACCGGGGAGCTGTTTTTT

abundance: few
v_gene: TRBV7-2
j_gene: TRBJ1-5
d_gene: TRBD1
CDR3aa: CASSPTGGRPQHF
CDR3nt: TGTGCCAGCAGCCCGACAGGGGGCAGGCCCCAGCATTTT